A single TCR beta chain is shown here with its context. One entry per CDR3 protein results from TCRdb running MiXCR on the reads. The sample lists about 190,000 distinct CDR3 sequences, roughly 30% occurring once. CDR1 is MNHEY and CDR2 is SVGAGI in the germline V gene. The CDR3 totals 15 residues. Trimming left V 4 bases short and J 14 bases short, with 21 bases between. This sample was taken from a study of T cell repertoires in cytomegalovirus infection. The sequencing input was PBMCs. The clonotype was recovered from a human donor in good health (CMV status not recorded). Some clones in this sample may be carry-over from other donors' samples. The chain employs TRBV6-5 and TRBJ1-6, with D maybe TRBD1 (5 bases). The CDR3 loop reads CASSSFRERDGALHF. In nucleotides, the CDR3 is TGTGCCAGCAGTTCGTTCAGGGAGAGGGATGGGGCCCTCCACTTT.